This entry describes one TCR beta chain. What it recognizes is unknown. This entry belongs to a study of cytomegalovirus exposure and HLA in healthy donors. The study's findings and limits: Most observed TCR sequences were rare, whereas some public TCRs were detected in many donors.

Primers for the PCR totalled 60 Vbeta and 13 Jbeta. Generated by immunoSEQ multiplex PCR, the TCRdb table keeps only in-frame clones and is missing some. The table includes approximately 140,000 clones, about 60% detected once. The CDR3 covers 14 residues. The V end was cut by 2 bases, the J end by 1 base, with 6 bases between. Germline CDR1 is SGHTA and CDR2 is FQGTGA. The rearrangement joins TRBV7-3 to TRBJ2-1, with a weak D call TRBD2 (5 bases). The sequenced sample consisted of PBMCs. This TCR was recovered from a woman between 55 and 75 years old in good health and CMV-seropositive. CDR3 residues: CASSLAGSYNEQFF. In DNA, the CDR3 is TGTGCCAGCAGCTTAGCGGGTTCCTACAATGAGCAGTTCTTC. Full variable domain (rest looked up from reference TRBV7-3 and TRBJ2-1): GAGVSQTPSNKVTEKGKYVELRCDPISGHTALYWYRQSLGQGPEFLIYFQGTGAADDSGLPNDRFFAVRPEGSVSTLKIQRTERGDSAVYLCASSLAGSYNEQFFGPGTRLTVL.